The rows below give T cell receptor beta chains drawn from one sample of a study of cytomegalovirus exposure and HLA in healthy donors. The table came from immunoSEQ multiplex PCR; TCRdb's copy has only in-frame clones and leaves some out. This table has about 55,000 clones, about 76% appearing once. Specimen: PBMCs. The receptors were sampled from a female donor in good health and CMV-seronegative. The CDR3 runs from the conserved cysteine through the conserved F or W. For some rows the clone size is stated as once, few or many, or as a class when expanded; others skip it.

CDR3aa: CAISPSSGRYEQYF; abundance: -; len: 14; v_gene: TRBV10-3
CDR3aa: CASSLEAGSEQFF; abundance: -; len: 13; v_gene: TRBV11-2
CDR3aa: CASSLADRNTGELFF; abundance: few; len: 15; v_gene: TRBV7-9
CDR3aa: CASSPIGDRGFEQFF; abundance: -; len: 15; v_gene: TRBV9
CDR3aa: CASSLRGHPDTQYF; abundance: -; len: 14; v_gene: TRBV11-3
CDR3aa: CPSSSTGGSSYEQYF; abundance: -; len: 15; v_gene: TRBV7-9
CDR3aa: CASSPGSGSTYEQYF; abundance: -; len: 15; v_gene: TRBV5-1
CDR3aa: CASSQTGANQPQHF; abundance: -; len: 14; v_gene: TRBV4-2
CDR3aa: CASSSPGQGDEQYF; abundance: -; len: 14; v_gene: TRBV27
CDR3aa: CASSRRDLTFNGNTIYF; abundance: -; len: 17; v_gene: TRBV19
CDR3aa: CAWSKGTSGSGNEQFF; abundance: -; len: 16; v_gene: TRBV30
CDR3aa: CASRKGHNTEAFF; abundance: -; len: 13; v_gene: TRBV6-5
CDR3aa: CASTPGGYSNQPQHF; abundance: -; len: 15; v_gene: TRBV7-8
CDR3aa: CASSFSSGSQYEQYF; abundance: -; len: 15; v_gene: TRBV5-1
CDR3aa: CASSVGGDLSYEQYF; abundance: -; len: 15; v_gene: TRBV9
CDR3aa: CASGFDREFYNEQFF; abundance: few; len: 15; v_gene: TRBV6-1
CDR3aa: CAISATSGGDSEQYF; abundance: -; len: 15; v_gene: TRBV10-3
CDR3aa: CASSLESQGARYEQYF; abundance: -; len: 16; v_gene: TRBV7-8
CDR3aa: CASTASGRQGDTQYF; abundance: once; len: 15; v_gene: TRBV9
CDR3aa: CASSPSGTNSYEQYF; abundance: -; len: 15; v_gene: TRBV9
CDR3aa: CASSLAGTGKNIQYF; abundance: -; len: 15; v_gene: TRBV7-9
CDR3aa: CASSFGDRLSYEQYF; abundance: -; len: 15; v_gene: TRBV7-2
CDR3aa: CASSSRDIDNEQFF; abundance: -; len: 14; v_gene: TRBV9
CDR3aa: CASSTSGGQETQYF; abundance: few; len: 14; v_gene: TRBV19
CDR3aa: CASSPRESYEQYF; abundance: few; len: 13; v_gene: TRBV7-9
CDR3aa: CASSLSGGAYNEQFF; abundance: -; len: 15; v_gene: TRBV7-9
CDR3aa: CASSQVAGLTDTQYF; abundance: -; len: 15; v_gene: TRBV4-2
CDR3aa: CASSKTGTGHTDTQYF; abundance: -; len: 16; v_gene: TRBV21-1
CDR3aa: CAGTSGGLGQFF; abundance: -; len: 12; v_gene: TRBV7-9
CDR3aa: CASSQVGSNYGYTF; abundance: -; len: 14; v_gene: TRBV23-1
CDR3aa: CAWSQGMEKLFF; abundance: -; len: 12; v_gene: TRBV30